The 22 T cell receptor beta chains below come from one sample, sequenced in a study of cytomegalovirus exposure and HLA in healthy donors. Use of 60 Vbeta and 13 Jbeta primers characterized the PCR. Some clones are missing from TCRdb's copy, which holds only in-frame ones; the method was immunoSEQ multiplex PCR. The data show some 130,000 clones, about four fifths seen once. Input material: PBMCs. The receptors stem from a male donor in good health and CMV-seropositive.

This chain connects TRBV5-4 to TRBJ2-7, with D tentatively TRBD1 (6 bases). Looked up from germline, CDR1 is SGHNT and CDR2 is YYREEE (reference sequence). The V end was cut by 4 bases, the J end by 3 bases, with 8 bases between. The CDR3 covers 12 residues. Written as DNA, the CDR3 is TGTGCCAGCAGCCGGACAGACTACGAGCAGTACTTC. Its translation: CASSRTDYEQYF.

V usage is TRBV5-1 and J usage is TRBJ2-7, with 8 bases identical to TRBD1. The V gene's germline CDR1 is SGHRS and CDR2 YFSETQ. J lost 0 bases, V lost 4 bases, and 3 bases had no gene match. This CDR3 contains 14 residues. As DNA, the CDR3 is TGCGCCAGCAGCGCGCAGGGGGCCTCCTACGAGCAGTACTTC. Protein product: CASSAQGASYEQYF. Using reference TRBV5-1 and TRBJ2-7 for the parts outside the CDR3, the full variable domain is KAGVTQTPRYLIKTRGQQVTLSCSPISGHRSVSWYQQTPGQGLQFLFEYFSETQRNKGNFPGRFSGRQFSNSRSEMNVSTLELGDSALYLCASSAQGASYEQYFGPGTRLTVT.

The chain employs TRBV6-5 and TRBJ1-6; 8 bases line up with TRBD1. V lost 2 bases and J lost 7; bases outside the gene matches: 7. This CDR3 spans 16 amino acids. Germline lookup yields CDR1 MNHEY and CDR2 SVGAGI. The DNA of the CDR3 is TGTGCCAGCAGTTACGGAAACAGGGGGAAGAATTCACCCCTCCACTTT. Its protein product is CASSYGNRGKNSPLHF.

The CDR3 DNA follows: TGTGCCAGCAGCGGAGGGACTAGCGGGAGAGGTACGCAGTATTTT. Its protein product is CASSGGTSGRGTQYF. The genes are TRBV5-8 and TRBJ2-3, with 14 bases fitting TRBD2. Germline CDR1 reads SGHTS; CDR2 reads YDEGEE. CDR3 length equals 15 residues. V lost 4 bases and J lost 8; bases outside the gene matches: 6.

V usage is TRBV9 and J usage is TRBJ2-5, with 13 positions matching TRBD2. This CDR3 is 16 amino acids long. Looked up from germline, CDR1 is SGDLS and CDR2 is YYNGEE. V shed 5 bases and J 5 bases; nucleotides not matched to a gene: 9. In DNA form, the CDR3 reads TGTGCCAGCAGTCCCGGCCGACTAGCGGGAGGTGAGACCCAGTACTTC. The encoded protein is CASSPGRLAGGETQYF.

The V and J genes are TRBV9 and TRBJ2-4; 7 positions match TRBD2. V lost 4 bases, J lost 0 bases, and 7 bases stayed unmatched. The CDR3 sequence is 16 residues long. Germline CDR1 reads SGDLS; CDR2 reads YYNGEE. The CDR3 DNA is TGTGCCAGCAGCCCTTTCAGCGGGGTAGCCAAAAACATTCAGTACTTC. Its translation: CASSPFSGVAKNIQYF. Full variable domain (rest looked up from reference TRBV9 and TRBJ2-4): DSGVTQTPKHLITATGQRVTLRCSPRSGDLSVYWYQQSLDQGLQFLIQYYNGEERAKGNILERFSAQQFPDLHSELNLSSLELGDSALYFCASSPFSGVAKNIQYFGAGTRLSVL.

V usage is TRBV7-9 and J usage is TRBJ2-3, with 10 bases identical to TRBD2. The germline CDR1 and CDR2 sequences are SEHNR and FQNEAQ (reference sequence). With V trimmed by 5 bases and J by 14 bases, 10 bases remained unmatched. The CDR3 is 13 amino acids. CDR3 protein: CASSPEPGLARYF. The CDR3 DNA is TGTGCCAGCAGCCCGGAGCCGGGACTAGCGCGGTATTTT.

V gene TRBV2 combines with J gene TRBJ2-3, with TRBD2 identical over 11 bases. This CDR3 region has 15 residues. Germline CDR1 SNHLY, CDR2 FYNNEI. Unmatched junction bases numbered 4, after V lost 7 bases and J lost 1 base. CDR3 in amino acids: CASNALAGGTDTQYF. CDR3 in DNA: TGTGCCAGCAATGCACTAGCGGGAGGCACAGATACGCAGTATTTT. The full variable domain, with the rest looked up from reference TRBV2 and TRBJ2-3, is EPEVTQTPSHQVTQMGQEVILRCVPISNHLYFYWYRQILGQKVEFLVSFYNNEISEKSEIFDDQFSVERPDGSNFTLKIRSTKLEDSAMYFCASNALAGGTDTQYFGPGTRLTVL.

The gene calls are TRBV28 and TRBJ2-7, with TRBD2 as a possible D gene (5 bases). CDR1 is MDHEN, CDR2 SYDVKM, per germline. The CDR3 loop spans 16 amino acids. V dropped 6 bases and J dropped 2 bases, with 20 bases sitting between them. The DNA of the CDR3 is TGTGCCAGCAGGGCCGGCGTTGGCGGGTTCGCCTACGAGCAGTACTTC. Translating it yields CASRAGVGGFAYEQYF.

The gene calls are TRBV13 and TRBJ2-7, with D maybe TRBD2 (6 bases). Trimming stripped 0 bases from V and 6 bases from J, with 12 bases between. Germline CDR1 and CDR2: PRHDT and FYEKMQ (reference sequence). The CDR3 loop spans 14 amino acids. CDR3 in DNA: TGTGCCAGCAGCTTAGGTGCGGGACTCCCCGAGCAGTACTTC. As protein: CASSLGAGLPEQYF.

A few counts support this clone. The V and J genes are TRBV6-5 and TRBJ2-2, with D perhaps TRBD2 (7 bases). This CDR3 is 15 amino acids long. V was pared by 2 bases and J by 6 bases, with 13 bases between. CDR1 and CDR2 from the germline V gene are MNHEY and SVGAGI. CDR3 residues: CASSYGRGAAGELFF. The CDR3 nucleotides are TGTGCCAGCAGTTACGGGAGGGGGGCGGCCGGGGAGCTGTTTTTT.

The chain recombines TRBV7-9 with TRBJ1-2; TRBD1 matches 11 bases. Germline V gene lookup returns CDR1 SEHNR and CDR2 FQNEAQ (reference sequence). There are 17 residues in the CDR3. V gave up 4 bases and J gave up 6 bases; unmatched junction bases: 13. The CDR3 region is CASSSGQGAPGSDGYTF. CDR3 nucleotide sequence: TGTGCCAGCAGCTCAGGACAGGGGGCCCCAGGTTCGGATGGCTACACCTTC.

The rearrangement links TRBV19 to TRBJ2-3; 7 positions agree with TRBD1. Germline trimming cut 3 bases from V and 6 bases from J; bases unmatched to any gene: 12. This CDR3 is 16 amino acids long. Germline CDR1 is LNHDA and CDR2 is SQIVND (reference sequence). The chain's CDR3 is CASSISINRGSDTQYF. In nucleotides, the CDR3 is TGTGCCAGTAGTATCTCCATAAACAGGGGTTCCGATACGCAGTATTTT.

V and J are TRBV7-8 and TRBJ2-1, with D unclear. The CDR3 sequence is 12 residues long. Germline values: CDR1 SGHVS, CDR2 FQNEAQ. Between the trimmed V and J ends, which lost 1 base and 6 bases, there was a span of 4 bases. CDR3 amino acids: CASSLGLNEQFF. The DNA for the CDR3 is TGTGCCAGCAGCTTAGGGCTCAATGAGCAGTTCTTC.

The chain joins TRBV19 to TRBJ2-4, with TRBD2 matching over 9 bases. The CDR3 spans 16 residues. Per the germline V gene, CDR1 is LNHDA and CDR2 is SQIVND (reference sequence). V dropped 5 bases and J dropped 6; count of bases not matched to a gene: 11. The CDR3 nucleotides read TGTGCCAGTAGTGCCCGACTAGCGGCCGGAGCAAACATTCAGTACTTC. Its translation: CASSARLAAGANIQYF. Together with reference TRBV19 and TRBJ2-4, the CDR3 gives the full variable domain: DGGITQSPKYLFRKEGQNVTLSCEQNLNHDAMYWYRQDPGQGLRLIYYSQIVNDFQKGDIAEGYSVSREKKESFPLTVTSAQKNPTAFYLCASSARLAAGANIQYFGAGTRLSVL.

The CDR3 reads CASSEAGGQETQYF. The CDR3 DNA sequence: TGTGCCAGCAGTGAAGCAGGGGGCCAAGAGACCCAGTACTTC. The chain couples TRBV6-1 to TRBJ2-5; maybe TRBD1 (6 bases). The CDR3 loop spans 14 amino acids. V was clipped by 0 bases and J by 1 base, with 6 bases between them. Germline V gene sequence: CDR1 MNHNS, CDR2 SASEGT.

The rearrangement joins TRBV29-1 to TRBJ2-3; tentatively, D is TRBD1 (6 bases). The V and J ends lost 5 bases and 2 bases respectively, with 11 bases between them. Germline lookup yields CDR1 SQVTM and CDR2 ANQGSEA. There are 13 residues in the CDR3. The CDR3 loop reads CSVSWTDTDTQYF. The CDR3 bases are TGCAGCGTTTCTTGGACAGACACAGATACGCAGTATTTT.

The chain joins TRBV4-2 to TRBJ2-4, with 7 nucleotides matching TRBD2. This CDR3 has 14 residues. Trimming removed 1 base from V and 12 bases from J; junction bases left unmatched: 9. Germline lookup yields CDR1 LGHNA and CDR2 YNFKEQ. CDR3 nucleotide sequence: TGTGCCAGCAGCCAAGGGGGGGAGGGCCCTACTCAGTACTTC. Translated, it gives CASSQGGEGPTQYF.

This clone was seen a few times. One junction end does not reproduce the germline sequence, and a read error may be involved. The chain is built from TRBV7-6 and TRBJ2-6, with D tentatively TRBD1 (5 bases). This CDR3 region has 18 residues. The germline V gene has CDR1 SGHVS and CDR2 FNYEAQ. The DNA of the CDR3 is TGTGCCAGCAGCTTAGGCGTCAGTCCTAGTTCTGGGGCCAACGGCCTGACTTTC. Its protein product is CASSLGVSPSSGANGLTF.

The chain joins TRBV5-1 to TRBJ2-3; D gene uncertain. CDR1 and CDR2 (germline): SGHRS, YFSETQ. Deletions cut 3 bases from V and 2 bases from J, with 13 bases between. The CDR3 loop spans 15 amino acids. The CDR3 DNA is TGCGCCAGCAGCTACTACACCCAACTCACAGATACGCAGTATTTT. Amino acids: CASSYYTQLTDTQYF.

The V gene is TRBV14, the J gene TRBJ2-1; the match to TRBD2 covers 7 bases. Germline-derived CDR1 and CDR2 are SGHDN and FVKESK. Losses at the gene ends were 0 bases for V and 9 bases for J; bases not matched to a gene: 23. CDR3 length: 20 amino acids. The CDR3 DNA reads as TGTGCCAGCAGCCAAGATCCGCTACCCAGACTAGCATCCCACCACGGTGAGCAGTTCTTC. Translated: CASSQDPLPRLASHHGEQFF.

The genes are TRBV7-2 and TRBJ2-5, with a weak D call TRBD1 (5 bases). With 5 bases removed from V and 1 base from J, the gap between germline ends came to 11 bases. The CDR3 has 14 residues. In germline, CDR1 is SGHTA, CDR2 FQGNSA. Written as DNA, the CDR3 is TGTGCCAGCAGCCCCCCAGGGATCCAAGAGACCCAGTACTTC. Translation gives CASSPPGIQETQYF. Looking up the rest from reference TRBV7-2 and TRBJ2-5 gives the full variable domain: GAGVSQSPSNKVTEKGKDVELRCDPISGHTALYWYRQSLGQGLEFLIYFQGNSAPDKSGLPSDRFSAERTGGSVSTLTIQRTQQEDSAVYLCASSPPGIQETQYFGPGTRLLVL.